The table lists the clone carrying this T cell receptor beta chain with a few counts. This entry comes from a study of cytotoxic CD8 clonotypes in ibrutinib-treated CLL. CDR3 size: 12 residues. Trimming cost V 4 bases and J 5 bases, with 8 bases left between them. CDR1 is MDHEN, CDR2 SYDVKM, per germline. This table comes from immunoSEQ multiplex PCR, and its TCRdb copy is limited to in-frame clones, with some not included. In the table there are approximately 150,000 clones, about 88% of which are singletons. This TCR was recovered from a human donor with chronic lymphocytic leukemia. The material sequenced was PBMCs, taken at disease progression, from a patient treated with ibrutinib. The rearrangement links TRBV28 to TRBJ1-2, with unresolved D. CDR3 sequence (DNA): TGTGCCAGCAGTTCCCGGCAGTATGGCTACACCTTC. Translated, it gives CASSSRQYGYTF.